The 8 T cell receptor beta chains presented below share a single source sample, sequenced in a study of OX40 agonist ivuxolimab in advanced cancers. Here immunoSEQ multiplex PCR was the method, and the copy in TCRdb shows in-frame clones only, minus some. The repertoire holds tens of thousands of clones, with roughly 89% as singletons. Source: CD4+ or CD8+ T cells sorted from blood, taken in a trial of the OX40 agonist ivuxolimab. These receptors were taken from an adult with an advanced solid tumor such as melanoma, head and neck, liver or kidney cancer.

V is TRBV5-4 and J is TRBJ2-7; TRBD1 matches 7 bases. V shed 1 base and J 7 bases; nucleotides not matched to a gene: 5. Germline CDR1 and CDR2: SGHNT and YYREEE (reference sequence). There are 13 residues in the CDR3. The CDR3 DNA sequence: TGTGCCAGCAGCTTGACAGGGGCAGGGGAGCAGTACTTC. As protein: CASSLTGAGEQYF.

This clone is a singleton in its sample. The chain links TRBV6-1 to TRBJ2-7; D is perhaps TRBD1 (6 bases). The V end lost 5 bases, the J end lost 0 bases, and 14 bases lay between the germline ends. The CDR3 covers 15 residues. The germline V gene has CDR1 MNHNS and CDR2 SASEGT. The CDR3 DNA is TGTGCCAGCAGTAGGTTTACAGGGAGCTCCTACGAGCAGTACTTC. Its translation: CASSRFTGSSYEQYF.

The chain employs TRBV19 and TRBJ1-4; D call uncertain. The CDR3 spans 17 residues. V was clipped by 0 bases and J by 6 bases, with 17 bases between them. From germline, CDR1 is LNHDA and CDR2 SQIVND (reference sequence). CDR3 loop: CASSIDNHRVEDEKLFF. CDR3 bases: TGTGCCAGTAGTATAGATAATCATAGGGTAGAGGATGAAAAACTGTTTTTT.

The genes are TRBV7-2 and TRBJ2-7, with 9 positions matching TRBD1. The CDR3 covers 14 residues. Germline V gene lookup returns CDR1 SGHTA and CDR2 FQGNSA. V gave up 7 bases and J gave up 3 bases; unmatched junction bases: 7. CDR3 sequence reads: CASNRQGGDYEQYF. The CDR3 nucleotides read TGTGCCAGCAACAGACAGGGGGGAGACTACGAGCAGTACTTC.

The chain combines TRBV19 with TRBJ1-5; the match to TRBD1 covers 9 bases. Looked up from germline, CDR1 is LNHDA and CDR2 is SQIVND (reference sequence). CDR3 size: 16 residues. Unmatched junction bases numbered 12, after V lost 8 bases and J lost 4 bases. CDR3: CASPRGQGIVNQPQHF. CDR3 in DNA: TGTGCCAGTCCCCGGGGACAGGGAATAGTAAATCAGCCCCAGCATTTT.

This clone has only one observation. The rearrangement uses TRBV28 and TRBJ2-5; 7 bases fit TRBD2. The J call is in doubt because the DNA end fits TRBJ2-7 better. This CDR3 is built from 13 residues. Germline lookup yields CDR1 MDHEN and CDR2 SYDVKM. CDR3 sequence reads: CAGSSGLSYEQYF. CDR3 DNA: TGTGCCGGATCTAGCGGCCTCTCCTACGAGCAGTACTTC.

The chain couples TRBV7-9 to TRBJ2-3, with D unclear. There are 15 residues in the CDR3. Germline V gives CDR1 SEHNR, CDR2 FQNEAQ (reference sequence). Trimming took off 4 bases at V and 0 bases at J, with 11 bases between the two ends. CDR3 residues: CASSSDPSSTDTQYF. The CDR3 DNA follows: TGTGCCAGCAGCTCTGATCCCTCTAGCACAGATACGCAGTATTTT.

To note about this clone: Germline and junction disagree at one end, which may indicate a read error. The chain is built from TRBV28 and TRBJ2-2; 7 nucleotides line up with TRBD2. This CDR3 contains 17 residues. CDR1 and CDR2 (germline): MDHEN, SYDVKM. In DNA, the CDR3 is TGTGCCAGCAGTTTATGGAGGTTGGGGGGGAACGCCGGGGAGCTGTTTTTT. Amino acids: CASSLWRLGGNAGELFF.